This TCR beta chain originates from a study of somatic mutations in cytotoxic T cells in rheumatoid arthritis. V lost 5 bases to trimming and J lost 2 bases, with 13 bases between them. Germline V CDR1 and CDR2: MRHNA, SNTAGT. This CDR3 comprises 15 residues. Method: immunoSEQ multiplex PCR; TCRdb's copy keeps in-frame clones and lacks some. The sample lists under 15,000 clones, about four fifths occurring once. The clonotype originates from an adult with rheumatoid arthritis. The sample consisted of CD8+ T cells sorted from blood. The gene calls are TRBV6-4 and TRBJ2-1; TRBD1 or TRBD2 may be the D gene (6 bases each). The CDR3 protein is CASSPGEVAYNEQFF. The CDR3 nucleotides read TGTGCCAGCAGTCCAGGGGAGGTCGCCTACAATGAGCAGTTCTTC.